This T cell receptor (beta chain) derives from a study of blood T cell repertoires in COVID-19. Study-wide context: Sites across the United States, Italy and Spain contributed samples from acute and convalescent COVID-19. Sample material is recorded as cDNA or gDNA derived from T cells, B-cell-depleted T cells, or PBMCs.

Germline V CDR1 and CDR2: MNHEY, SVGEGT. The CDR3 spans 13 residues. With V trimmed by 5 bases and J by 2 bases, 1 base remained unmatched. Original handling: Cell counts per sample came from amplifying reference gene primers. Data came from immunoSEQ multiplex PCR; TCRdb stores just in-frame clones and leaves some out. V and J calls and clone size are copied from that table; D and trimming were computed from the DNA. The table records approximately 270,000 clones, 70% to 90% of them present only once. The chain has TRBV6-2 or TRBV6-3 and TRBJ2-7; 9 bases agree with TRBD1. The receptor was isolated from a man at least 80 years old with acute or convalescent COVID-19. The sequenced material came from peripheral blood. The CDR3 DNA reads as TGTGCCAGCAGTAGGGACAGGGCCTACGAGCAGTACTTC. Its translation is CASSRDRAYEQYF.